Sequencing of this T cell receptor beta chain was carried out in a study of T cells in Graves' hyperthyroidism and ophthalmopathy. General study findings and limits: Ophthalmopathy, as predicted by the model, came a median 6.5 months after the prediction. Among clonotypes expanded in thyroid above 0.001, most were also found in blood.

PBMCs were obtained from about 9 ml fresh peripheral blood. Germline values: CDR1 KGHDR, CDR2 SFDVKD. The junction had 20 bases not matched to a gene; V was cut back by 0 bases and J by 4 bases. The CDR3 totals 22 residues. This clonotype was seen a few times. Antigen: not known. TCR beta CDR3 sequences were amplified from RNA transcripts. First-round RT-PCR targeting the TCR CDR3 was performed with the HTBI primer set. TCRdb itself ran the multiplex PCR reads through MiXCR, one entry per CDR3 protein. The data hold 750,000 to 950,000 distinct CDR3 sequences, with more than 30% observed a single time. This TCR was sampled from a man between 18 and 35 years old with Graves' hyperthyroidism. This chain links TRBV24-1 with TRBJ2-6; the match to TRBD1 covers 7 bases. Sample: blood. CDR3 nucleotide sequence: TGTGCCACCAGTGATTTGCAAGATGATCCTCAGGACAGGCCAGCCGGGGCCAACGTCCTGACTTTC. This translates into CATSDLQDDPQDRPAGANVLTF.